This T cell receptor beta chain was captured by sequencing in a study of blood T cell repertoires in COVID-19. Study-level information: Researchers got acute and convalescent COVID-19 samples from the United States, Italy and Spain. PBMCs, B-cell-depleted T cells, or T cells provided the cDNA or gDNA that made up the material.

Germline CDR1 and CDR2: SGDLS and YYNGEE. Trimming cost V 4 bases and J 0 bases, with 17 bases left between them. The CDR3 consists of 17 residues. The protocol was immunoSEQ multiplex PCR, while the TCRdb copy is restricted to in-frame clones and leaves out a portion. The data show roughly 240,000 clones, approximately 89% seen once. Participants, about 18 to 90 years old, spanned around 26 US areas. Participants' own reports of clinical history determined their cohort assignment. The chain combines TRBV9 with TRBJ2-4, with D perhaps matching TRBD2 (5 bases). The TCR originated in a woman in her 40s with acute COVID-19. Sample: PBMCs or T cells enriched from blood (not recorded which). CDR3 region: CASSPNFGDLAKNIQYF. The DNA of the CDR3 is TGTGCCAGCAGCCCCAATTTCGGGGATCTAGCCAAAAACATTCAGTACTTC. Filled out from reference TRBV9 and TRBJ2-4, the complete variable domain reads DSGVTQTPKHLITATGQRVTLRCSPRSGDLSVYWYQQSLDQGLQFLIQYYNGEERAKGNILERFSAQQFPDLHSELNLSSLELGDSALYFCASSPNFGDLAKNIQYFGAGTRLSVL.